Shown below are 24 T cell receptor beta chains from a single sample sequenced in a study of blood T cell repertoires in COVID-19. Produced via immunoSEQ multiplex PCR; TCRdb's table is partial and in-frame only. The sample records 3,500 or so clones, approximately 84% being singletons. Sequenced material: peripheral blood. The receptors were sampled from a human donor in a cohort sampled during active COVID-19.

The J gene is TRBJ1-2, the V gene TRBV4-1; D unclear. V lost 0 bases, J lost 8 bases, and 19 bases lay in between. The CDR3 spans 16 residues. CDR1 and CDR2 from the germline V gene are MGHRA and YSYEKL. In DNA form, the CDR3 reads TGCGCCAGCAGCCAAGATCCTTCACGATCCCCTCGGGGCTACACCTTC. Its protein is CASSQDPSRSPRGYTF.

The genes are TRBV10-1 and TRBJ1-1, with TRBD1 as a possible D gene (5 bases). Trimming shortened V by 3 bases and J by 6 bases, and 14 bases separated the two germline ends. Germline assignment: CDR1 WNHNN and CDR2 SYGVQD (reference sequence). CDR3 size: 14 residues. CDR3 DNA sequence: TGCGCCAGCAGTGAAAGTTGGGGCCTGGCTGAAGCTTTCTTT. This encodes CASSESWGLAEAFF.

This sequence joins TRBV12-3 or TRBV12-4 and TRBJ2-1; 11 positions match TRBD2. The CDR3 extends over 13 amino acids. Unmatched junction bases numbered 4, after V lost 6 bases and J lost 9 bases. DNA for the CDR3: TGTGCCAGCAGCCCCCTAGCGGGGGGTGAGCAGTTCTTC. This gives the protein CASSPLAGGEQFF.

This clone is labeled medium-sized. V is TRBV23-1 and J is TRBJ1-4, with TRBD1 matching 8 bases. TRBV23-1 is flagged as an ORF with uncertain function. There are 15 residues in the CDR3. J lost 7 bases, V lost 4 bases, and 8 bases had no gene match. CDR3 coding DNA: TGCGCCAGCAGTCGAACGGGACAGGAACTTGAAAAACTGTTTTTT. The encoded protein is CASSRTGQELEKLFF.

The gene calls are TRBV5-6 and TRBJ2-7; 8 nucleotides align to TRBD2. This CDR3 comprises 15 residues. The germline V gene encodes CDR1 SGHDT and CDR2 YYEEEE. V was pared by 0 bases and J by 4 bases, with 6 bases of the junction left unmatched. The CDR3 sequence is CASSLVGGGTYEQYF. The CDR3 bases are TGTGCCAGCAGCTTGGTTGGCGGGGGGACTTACGAGCAGTACTTC.

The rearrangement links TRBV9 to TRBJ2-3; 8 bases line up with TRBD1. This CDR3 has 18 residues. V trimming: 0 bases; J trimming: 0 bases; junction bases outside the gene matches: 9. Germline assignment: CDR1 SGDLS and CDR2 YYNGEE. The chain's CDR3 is CASSVGRGTGASTDTQYF. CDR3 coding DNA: TGTGCCAGCAGCGTAGGACGGGGGACAGGAGCTAGCACAGATACGCAGTATTTT.

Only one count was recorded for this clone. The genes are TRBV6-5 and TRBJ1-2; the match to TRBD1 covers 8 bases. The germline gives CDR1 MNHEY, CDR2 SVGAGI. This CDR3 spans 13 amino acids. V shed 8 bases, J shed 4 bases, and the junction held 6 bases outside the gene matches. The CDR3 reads CASGRDRLYGYTF. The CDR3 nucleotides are TGTGCCAGCGGGAGGGACAGGCTCTATGGCTACACCTTC.

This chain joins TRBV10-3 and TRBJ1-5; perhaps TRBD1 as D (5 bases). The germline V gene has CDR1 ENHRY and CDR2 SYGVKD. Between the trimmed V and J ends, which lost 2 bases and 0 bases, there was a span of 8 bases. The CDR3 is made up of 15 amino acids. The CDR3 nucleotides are TGTGCCATCAGTGAGAGGGGAAATAGCAATCAGCCCCAGCATTTT. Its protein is CAISERGNSNQPQHF.

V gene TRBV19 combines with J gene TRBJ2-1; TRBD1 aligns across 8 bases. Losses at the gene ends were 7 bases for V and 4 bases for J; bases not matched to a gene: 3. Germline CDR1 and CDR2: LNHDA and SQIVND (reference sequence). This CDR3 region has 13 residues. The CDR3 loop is CASTQGAYNEQFF. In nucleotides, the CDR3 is TGTGCCAGTACCCAGGGGGCTTACAATGAGCAGTTCTTC. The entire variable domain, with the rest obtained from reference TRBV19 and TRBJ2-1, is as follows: DGGITQSPKYLFRKEGQNVTLSCEQNLNHDAMYWYRQDPGQGLRLIYYSQIVNDFQKGDIAEGYSVSREKKESFPLTVTSAQKNPTAFYLCASTQGAYNEQFFGPGTRLTVL.

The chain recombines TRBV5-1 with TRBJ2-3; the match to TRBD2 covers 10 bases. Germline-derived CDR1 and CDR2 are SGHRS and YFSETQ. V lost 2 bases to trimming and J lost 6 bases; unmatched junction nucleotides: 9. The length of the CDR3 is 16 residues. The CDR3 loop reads CASSLLSGGAEDTQYF. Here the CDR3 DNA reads TGCGCCAGCAGCTTACTAAGCGGGGGGGCCGAGGATACGCAGTATTTT.

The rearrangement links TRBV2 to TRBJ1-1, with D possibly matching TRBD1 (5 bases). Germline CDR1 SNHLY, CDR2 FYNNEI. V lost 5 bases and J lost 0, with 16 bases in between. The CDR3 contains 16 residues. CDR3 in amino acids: CASSQGLRDLNTEAFF. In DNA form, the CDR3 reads TGTGCCAGCAGTCAGGGACTCCGAGACCTGAACACTGAAGCTTTCTTT.

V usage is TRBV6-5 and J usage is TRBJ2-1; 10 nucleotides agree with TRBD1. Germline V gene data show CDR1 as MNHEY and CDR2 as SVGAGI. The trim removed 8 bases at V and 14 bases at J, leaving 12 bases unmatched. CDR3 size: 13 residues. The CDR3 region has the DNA TGTGCCAGCCGCCTCAGGACAGGGGGAGCGGAGTTCTTC. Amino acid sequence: CASRLRTGGAEFF.

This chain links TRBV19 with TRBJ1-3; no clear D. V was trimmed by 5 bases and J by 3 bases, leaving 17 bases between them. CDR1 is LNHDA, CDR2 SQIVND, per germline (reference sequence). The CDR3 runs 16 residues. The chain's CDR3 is CASSAAGWGYGNTIYF. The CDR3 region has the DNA TGTGCCAGTAGTGCGGCGGGATGGGGATATGGAAACACCATATATTTT. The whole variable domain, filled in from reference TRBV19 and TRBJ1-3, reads DGGITQSPKYLFRKEGQNVTLSCEQNLNHDAMYWYRQDPGQGLRLIYYSQIVNDFQKGDIAEGYSVSREKKESFPLTVTSAQKNPTAFYLCASSAAGWGYGNTIYFGEGSWLTVV.

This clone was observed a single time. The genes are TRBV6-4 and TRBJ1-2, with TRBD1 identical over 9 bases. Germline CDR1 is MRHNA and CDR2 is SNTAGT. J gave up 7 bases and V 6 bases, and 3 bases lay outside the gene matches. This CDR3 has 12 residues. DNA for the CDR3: TGTGCCAGCAGACAGGGGGCCCTTGGCTACACCTTC. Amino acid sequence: CASRQGALGYTF.

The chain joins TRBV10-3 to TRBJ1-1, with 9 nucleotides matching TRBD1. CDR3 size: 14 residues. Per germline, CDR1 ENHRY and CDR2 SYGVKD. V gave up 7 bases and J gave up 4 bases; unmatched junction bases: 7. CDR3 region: CAIMGQGRGTEAFF. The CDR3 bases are TGTGCCATCATGGGACAGGGACGGGGCACTGAAGCTTTCTTT.

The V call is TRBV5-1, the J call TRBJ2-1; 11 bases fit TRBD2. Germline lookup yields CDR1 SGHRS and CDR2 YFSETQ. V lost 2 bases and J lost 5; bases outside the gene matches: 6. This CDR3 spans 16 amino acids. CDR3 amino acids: CASSLTGTSGHNEQFF. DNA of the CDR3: TGCGCCAGCAGCTTAACCGGGACTAGCGGACACAATGAGCAGTTCTTC.

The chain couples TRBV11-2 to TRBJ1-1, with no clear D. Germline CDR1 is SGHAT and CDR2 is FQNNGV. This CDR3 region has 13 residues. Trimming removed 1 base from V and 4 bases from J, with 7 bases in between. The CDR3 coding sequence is TGTGCCAGCAGCTTAGCCCCCCTCACTGAAGCTTTCTTT. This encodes CASSLAPLTEAFF.

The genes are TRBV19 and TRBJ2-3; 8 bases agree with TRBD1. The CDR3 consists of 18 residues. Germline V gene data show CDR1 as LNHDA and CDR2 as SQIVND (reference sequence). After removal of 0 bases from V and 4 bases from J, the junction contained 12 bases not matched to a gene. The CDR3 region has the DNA TGTGCCAGTAGTATAGATTTTCCCAGACAGGGGAAGGCAGATACGCAGTATTTT. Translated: CASSIDFPRQGKADTQYF.

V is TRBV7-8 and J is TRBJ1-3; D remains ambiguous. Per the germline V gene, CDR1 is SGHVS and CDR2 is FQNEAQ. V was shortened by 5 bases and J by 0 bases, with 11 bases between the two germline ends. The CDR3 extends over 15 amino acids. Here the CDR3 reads CASSPERLSGNTIYF. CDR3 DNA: TGTGCCAGCAGCCCCGAGCGTCTCTCTGGAAACACCATATATTTT.

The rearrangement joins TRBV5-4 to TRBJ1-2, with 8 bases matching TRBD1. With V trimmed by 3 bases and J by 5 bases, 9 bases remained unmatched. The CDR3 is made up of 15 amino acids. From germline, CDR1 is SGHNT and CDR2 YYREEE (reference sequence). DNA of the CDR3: TGTGCCAGCAGCTCGGACAGGGCTGTGTGGTATGGCTACACCTTC. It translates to CASSSDRAVWYGYTF.

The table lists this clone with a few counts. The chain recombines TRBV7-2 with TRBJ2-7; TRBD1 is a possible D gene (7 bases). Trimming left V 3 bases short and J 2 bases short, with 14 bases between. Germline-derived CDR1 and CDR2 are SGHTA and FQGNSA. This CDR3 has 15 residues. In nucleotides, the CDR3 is TGTGCCAGCAGCTTGGGGGGAGGACAGGCCTACGAGCAGTACTTC. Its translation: CASSLGGGQAYEQYF.

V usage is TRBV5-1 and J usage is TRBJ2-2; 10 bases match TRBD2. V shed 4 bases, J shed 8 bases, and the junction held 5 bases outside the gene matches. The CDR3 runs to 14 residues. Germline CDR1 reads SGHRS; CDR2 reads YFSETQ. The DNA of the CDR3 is TGCGCCAGCAGCCGGGGACTAGCGCCGGGGGAGCTGTTTTTT. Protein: CASSRGLAPGELFF.

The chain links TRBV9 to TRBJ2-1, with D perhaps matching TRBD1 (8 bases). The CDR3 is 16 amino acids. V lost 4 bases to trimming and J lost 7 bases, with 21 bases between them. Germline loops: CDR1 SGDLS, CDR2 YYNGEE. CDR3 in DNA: TGTGCCAGCAGCCCAACAGGGGGGGGGCTGCTTAATGAGCAGTTCTTC. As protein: CASSPTGGGLLNEQFF.

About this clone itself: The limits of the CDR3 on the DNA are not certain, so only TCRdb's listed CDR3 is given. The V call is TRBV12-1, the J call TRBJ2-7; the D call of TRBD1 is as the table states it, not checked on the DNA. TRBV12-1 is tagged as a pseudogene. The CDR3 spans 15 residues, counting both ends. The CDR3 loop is CASSLWGQGNQGQYF.